The clone carrying this TCR beta chain appeared a single time. J lost 5 bases, V lost 4 bases, and 9 bases had no gene match. Germline V gene data show CDR1 as LGHDT and CDR2 as YNNKEL (reference sequence). The CDR3 loop spans 15 amino acids. The data stem from a study of blood T cell repertoires in COVID-19. Study details: Whether acute or convalescent, the COVID-19 samples came from the United States, Italy and Spain. In each case, the material was cDNA or gDNA derived from T cells, B-cell-depleted T cells, or PBMCs.

While infection was still active, Seattle patients were enrolled and then followed longitudinally. The assay was immunoSEQ multiplex PCR, and TCRdb's table has in-frame clones only and misses some. Among some 200,000 clones listed, approximately 80% were seen once. This receptor was obtained from a woman aged 80 or over with COVID-19, enrolled during active disease. The chain carries TRBV3-1 (or the pseudogene TRBV3-2) and TRBJ1-1; 8 bases are shared with TRBD1. The specimen was peripheral blood. CDR3 DNA: TGTGCCAGCAGCCTACAGGGGGTGGGAGAAACTGAAGCTTTCTTT. This gives the protein CASSLQGVGETEAFF.